This is a list of T cell receptor beta chains from one sample in a study of cytomegalovirus exposure and HLA in healthy donors. The protocol was immunoSEQ multiplex PCR, while the TCRdb copy is restricted to in-frame clones and leaves out a portion. The table has 150,000 to 200,000 clones, roughly 70% seen once; the top ten hold about 1.6%. Sequenced: PBMCs. The source of these receptors is a girl aged 10-17 years in good health and CMV-seronegative. CDR3s include the opening cysteine and the closing phenylalanine or tryptophan. A D gene is named only where the DNA matches it firmly. Part of the rows lack a size; the others show once, few, many or a class for expanded clones.

>TRBD1|TRBV25-1|-|TRBJ1-3
CASSDTGQGGGNTIYF
TGTGCCAGCAGTGATACGGGACAGGGCGGTGGAAACACCATATATTTT
>-|TRBV1|once|TRBJ1-2
CTSSHDQLHDNYGYTF
TGCACCAGCAGCCATGATCAGTTACACGATAACTATGGCTACACCTTC
>-|TRBV15|-|TRBJ1-2
CATSREDHDRSAYGYTF
TGTGCCACCAGCAGAGAGGACCATGACAGGAGCGCCTATGGCTACACCTTC
>-|TRBV4-1|-|TRBJ1-3
CASRKEGAGNTIYF
TGCGCCAGCAGAAAAGAGGGGGCTGGAAACACCATATATTTT
>-|TRBV27|-|TRBJ2-7
CATQSYEQYF
TGTGCCACCCAATCCTACGAGCAGTACTTC
>-|TRBV19|-|TRBJ1-5
CASSIIQGLGNQPQHF
TGTGCCAGTAGTATCATCCAGGGTCTGGGCAATCAGCCCCAGCATTTT
>-|TRBV18|-|TRBJ1-2
CASSPETGDGYTF
TGTGCCAGCTCACCAGAGACAGGCGATGGCTACACCTTC
>-|TRBV19|once|TRBJ2-7
CASSGGIFYEQYF
TGTGCCAGTAGTGGCGGTATCTTCTACGAGCAGTACTTC
>-|TRBV7-9|few|TRBJ1-2
CASSSPSVWTF
TGTGCCAGCAGTTCCCCCTCGGTTTGGACCTTC
>TRBD1|TRBV19|-|TRBJ1-5
CASSKDRGDYSNQPQHF
TGTGCCAGTAGTAAGGACAGGGGGGACTATAGCAATCAGCCCCAGCATTTT
>TRBD2|TRBV6-1|few|TRBJ2-1
CASSEGAGGSYNEQFF
TGTGCCAGCAGTGAAGGGGCGGGGGGCTCCTACAATGAGCAGTTCTTC
>-|TRBV10-2|-|TRBJ2-7
CASSDPGEPDEQYF
TGCGCCAGCAGTGATCCAGGGGAGCCTGACGAGCAGTACTTC
>-|TRBV27|-|TRBJ1-4
CASSNRGFDGKLFF
TGTGCCAGCAGCAATAGGGGATTTGATGGAAAACTGTTTTTT
>TRBD1|TRBV4-1|-|TRBJ2-1
CASSHTLQGSYNEQFF
TGCGCCAGCAGCCATACCCTACAGGGGTCCTACAATGAGCAGTTCTTC
>-|TRBV14|-|TRBJ2-7
CASSPLDQGEQYF
TGTGCCAGCAGCCCCCTGGACCAGGGCGAGCAGTACTTC
>-|TRBV15|-|TRBJ2-6
CATSRDINGRGSGANVLTF
TGTGCCACCAGCAGAGATATTAATGGGAGGGGGTCTGGGGCCAACGTCCTGACTTTC
>-|TRBV27|once|TRBJ2-7
CASSAGYEQYF
TGTGCCAGCAGCGCAGGCTACGAGCAGTACTTC
>TRBD1|TRBV10-3|-|TRBJ2-4
CAISVGQGAWGIQYF
TGTGCCATCAGTGTGGGACAGGGGGCGTGGGGCATTCAGTACTTC
>-|TRBV4-1|-|TRBJ2-5
CASSQVQGEGETQYF
TGCGCCAGCAGCCAAGTACAGGGGGAGGGAGAGACCCAGTACTTC
>-|TRBV19|few|TRBJ1-5
CASSINGVGQPQHF
TGTGCCAGTAGTATTAACGGGGTGGGTCAGCCCCAGCATTTT
>TRBD1|TRBV15|-|TRBJ2-7
CATSRGGTGTYEQYF
TGTGCCACCAGCAGAGGGGGGACAGGAACCTACGAGCAGTACTTC
>-|TRBV4-2|-|TRBJ1-6
CASSQGRQTGRSYNSPLHF
TGTGCCAGCAGCCAAGGACGACAGACAGGTCGCTCCTATAATTCACCCCTCCACTTT
>-|TRBV15|-|TRBJ1-5
CATGGGGGQPQHF
TGTGCCACCGGGGGGGGAGGGGGTCAGCCCCAGCATTTT
>-|TRBV6-1|-|TRBJ2-3
CASSEAGLVPPDTQYF
TGTGCCAGCAGTGAAGCGGGACTCGTTCCTCCAGATACGCAGTATTTT
>-|TRBV15|-|TRBJ2-3
CATSPGGYTDTQYF
TGTGCCACCAGCCCGGGGGGCTACACAGATACGCAGTATTTT
>TRBD1|TRBV27|-|TRBJ2-7
CASSFRGREQYF
TGTGCCAGCAGTTTCAGGGGGCGTGAGCAGTACTTC
>TRBD2|TRBV2|-|TRBJ2-1
CASSEARAGGREFF
TGTGCCAGCAGTGAAGCGCGAGCGGGGGGAAGAGAGTTCTTC
>-|TRBV20-1|once|TRBJ1-2
CSAEGSYGYTF
TGCAGTGCGGAGGGGAGCTATGGCTACACCTTC
>-|TRBV18|-|TRBJ1-1
CASSPRVGGMGTEAFF
TGTGCCAGCTCACCACGGGTCGGGGGAATGGGGACTGAAGCTTTCTTT